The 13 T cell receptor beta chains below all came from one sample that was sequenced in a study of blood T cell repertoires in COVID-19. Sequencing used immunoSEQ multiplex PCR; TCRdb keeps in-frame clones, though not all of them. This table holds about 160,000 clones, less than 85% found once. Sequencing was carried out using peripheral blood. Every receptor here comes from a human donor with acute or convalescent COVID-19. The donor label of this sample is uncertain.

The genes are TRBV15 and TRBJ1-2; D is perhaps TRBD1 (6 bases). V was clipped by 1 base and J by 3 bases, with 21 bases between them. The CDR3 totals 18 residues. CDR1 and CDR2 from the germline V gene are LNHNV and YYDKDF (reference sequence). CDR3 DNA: TGTGCCACCAGCAGAGCGTCGGCAGGGGAGACCTGGGACTATGGCTACACCTTC. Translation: CATSRASAGETWDYGYTF.

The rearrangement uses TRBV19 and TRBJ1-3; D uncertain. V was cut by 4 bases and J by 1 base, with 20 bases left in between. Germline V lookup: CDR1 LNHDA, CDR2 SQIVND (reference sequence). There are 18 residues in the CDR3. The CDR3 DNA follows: TGTGCCAGTAGTAGTCGAGGCGCCAGGAAGCGGTCTGGAAACACCATATATTTT. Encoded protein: CASSSRGARKRSGNTIYF.

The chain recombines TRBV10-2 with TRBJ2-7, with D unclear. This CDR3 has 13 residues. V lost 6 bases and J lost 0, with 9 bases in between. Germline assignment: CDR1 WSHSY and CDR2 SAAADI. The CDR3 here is CASRLAASYEQYF. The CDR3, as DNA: TGCGCCAGCAGGTTGGCGGCCTCCTACGAGCAGTACTTC.

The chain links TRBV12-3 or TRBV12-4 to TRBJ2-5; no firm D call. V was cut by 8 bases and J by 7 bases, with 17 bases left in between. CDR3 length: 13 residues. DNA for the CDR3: TGTGCCAGCCGTGGCCCCCTGTTACGGACCCAGTACTTC. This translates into CASRGPLLRTQYF.

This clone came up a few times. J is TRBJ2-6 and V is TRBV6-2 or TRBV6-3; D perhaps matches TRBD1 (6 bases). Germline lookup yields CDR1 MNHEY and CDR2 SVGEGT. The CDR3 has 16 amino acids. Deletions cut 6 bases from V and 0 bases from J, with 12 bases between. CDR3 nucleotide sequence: TGTGCCAGCAGCGAACAAGGGGGCTCTGGGGCCAACGTCCTGACTTTC. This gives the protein CASSEQGGSGANVLTF.

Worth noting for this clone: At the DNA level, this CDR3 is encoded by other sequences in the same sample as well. This CDR3 reads CASSLGGEKLFF. In nucleotides, the CDR3 is TGTGCCAGCAGCCTCGGTGGTGAAAAACTGTTTTTT. This chain uses TRBV28 with TRBJ1-4, with D hard to call. Germline CDR1 and CDR2: MDHEN and SYDVKM. V lost 6 bases and J lost 7, with 9 bases in between. This CDR3 spans 12 amino acids.

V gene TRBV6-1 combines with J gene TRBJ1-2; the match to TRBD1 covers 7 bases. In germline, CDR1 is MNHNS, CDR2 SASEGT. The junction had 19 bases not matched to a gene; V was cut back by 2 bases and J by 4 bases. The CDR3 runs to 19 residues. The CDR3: CASSESVLIDPTGTYGYTF. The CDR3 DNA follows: TGTGCCAGCAGTGAATCCGTATTGATAGACCCGACAGGGACCTATGGCTACACCTTC.

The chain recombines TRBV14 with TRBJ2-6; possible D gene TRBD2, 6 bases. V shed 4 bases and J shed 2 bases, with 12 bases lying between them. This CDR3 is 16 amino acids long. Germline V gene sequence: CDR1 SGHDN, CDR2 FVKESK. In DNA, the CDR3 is TGTGCCAGCAGCCTCTTGGGCGGGGCTGGGGCCAACGTCCTGACTTTC. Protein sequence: CASSLLGGAGANVLTF.

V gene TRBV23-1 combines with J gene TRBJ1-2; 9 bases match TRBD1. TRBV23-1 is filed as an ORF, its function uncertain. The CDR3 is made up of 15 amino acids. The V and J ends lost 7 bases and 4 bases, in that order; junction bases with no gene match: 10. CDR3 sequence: CASNRTDRGSYGYTF. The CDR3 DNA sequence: TGCGCCAGCAACCGGACCGACAGGGGGAGCTATGGCTACACCTTC.

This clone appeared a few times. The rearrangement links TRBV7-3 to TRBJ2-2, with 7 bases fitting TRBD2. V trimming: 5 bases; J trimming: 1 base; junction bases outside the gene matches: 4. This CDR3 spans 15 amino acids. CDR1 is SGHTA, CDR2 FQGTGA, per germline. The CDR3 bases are TGTGCCAGCAGCACCATAGCGGGGAACACCGGGGAGCTGTTTTTT. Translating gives CASSTIAGNTGELFF.

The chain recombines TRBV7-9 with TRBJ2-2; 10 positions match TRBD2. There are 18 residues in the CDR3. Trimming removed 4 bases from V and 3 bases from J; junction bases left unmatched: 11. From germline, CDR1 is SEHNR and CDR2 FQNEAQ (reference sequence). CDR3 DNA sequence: TGTGCCAGCAGCTACGGGACTAGCGTACTCGGGGACACCGGGGAGCTGTTTTTT. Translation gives CASSYGTSVLGDTGELFF. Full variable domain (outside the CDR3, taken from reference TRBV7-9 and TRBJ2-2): DTGVSQNPRHKITKRGQNVTFRCDPISEHNRLYWYRQTLGQGPEFLTYFQNEAQLEKSRLLSDRFSAERPKGSFSTLEIQRTEQGDSAMYLCASSYGTSVLGDTGELFFGEGSRLTVL.

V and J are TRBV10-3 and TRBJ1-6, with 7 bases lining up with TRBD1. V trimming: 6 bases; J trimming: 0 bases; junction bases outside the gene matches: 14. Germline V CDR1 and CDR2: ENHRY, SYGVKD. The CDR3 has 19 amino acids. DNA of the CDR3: TGTGCCATCAGGAAACAACGTACAGGGGCGAGCTCCTATAATTCACCCCTCCACTTT. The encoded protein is CAIRKQRTGASSYNSPLHF.

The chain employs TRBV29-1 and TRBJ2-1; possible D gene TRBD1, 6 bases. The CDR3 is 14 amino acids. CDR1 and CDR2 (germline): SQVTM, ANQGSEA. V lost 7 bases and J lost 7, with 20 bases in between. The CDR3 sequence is CSGTGTPGGNEQFF. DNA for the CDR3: TGCAGCGGGACCGGGACACCCGGTGGAAATGAGCAGTTCTTC.